This T cell receptor beta chain was captured by sequencing in a study of T-cell reconstitution after alpha-beta-depleted transplantation in children. Whole-study results and caveats: Some patients showed high day-60 TCRbeta diversity, which derived from surviving recipient T cells and thymic progenitors. A year post-transplant, T-cell counts and diversity derived mostly from newly produced T cells.

This clonotype has more than one count but fewer than ten. The antigen remains unidentified. Unique molecular identifiers featured in how the TCRbeta library was prepared. MiXCR, run by TCRdb on the PCR reads, gives a single entry per CDR3 protein. This repertoire shows around 78,000 distinct CDR3 sequences, approximately 14% found once; its top ten account for less than 35%. The specimen was PBMCs, mostly from graft donor cells, collected 180 days after TCRalphabeta/CD19-depleted stem cell transplant. This clonotype was obtained from a male patient between 2 and 9 years old who had a stem cell transplant for acute lymphoblastic leukemia, so the T cells may come from the graft donor.

Here the CDR3 reads CASSLARGDYGYTF. The CDR3 nucleotides read TGCGCCAGCAGCTTGGCTCGGGGAGACTATGGCTACACCTTC. This chain uses TRBV5-1 with TRBJ1-2; no definite D call. The CDR3 has 14 amino acids. V lost 0 bases, J lost 3 bases, and 9 bases lay in between. Germline CDR1 is SGHRS and CDR2 is YFSETQ.